This is a list of T cell receptor beta chains from one sample in a study of blood T cell repertoires in COVID-19. Sequencing was performed with immunoSEQ multiplex PCR; in TCRdb, only in-frame clones are kept and a portion is missing. The table has about 48,000 clones, around 86% seen once. The specimen was peripheral blood. These receptors were taken from an elderly woman with acute or convalescent COVID-19. The CDR3 runs from the conserved cysteine through the conserved F or W. The D gene is left open where the match is weak. Clone size is not always given. Where it is, it says once, few, many or a class for expanded clones.

TRBJ2-3	15	-	-	TRBV6-1	TGTGCCAGCAGTAGCGTGGGAAGGGGCTCAGATACGCAGTATTTT	CASSSVGRGSDTQYF
TRBJ1-3	13	-	-	TRBV19	TGTGCCAGTAGTCAGGAACCTGGAAACACCATATATTTT	CASSQEPGNTIYF
TRBJ1-2	12	TRBD1	-	TRBV27	TGTGCCAGCATGACAGGGAACTATGGCTACACCTTC	CASMTGNYGYTF
TRBJ2-4	13	TRBD2	-	TRBV30	TGTGCCTGGAGTGGGGGGGGCAAAAACATTCAGTACTTC	CAWSGGGKNIQYF
TRBJ2-1	13	-	-	TRBV5-4	TGTGCCAGCACAAGGGGGTCTGAGGATGAGCAGTTCTTC	CASTRGSEDEQFF
TRBJ1-1	14	-	-	TRBV7-9	TGTGCCAGCAGCGACGGACAGCTGAACACTGAAGCTTTCTTT	CASSDGQLNTEAFF
TRBJ1-3	15	-	-	TRBV19	TGTGCCAGTACCCACACAGGATACTCTGGAAACACCATATATTTT	CASTHTGYSGNTIYF
TRBJ1-5	15	-	-	TRBV7-2	TGTGCCAGCAGCCCAGGAGGGGCTAGCAATCAGCCCCAGCATTTT	CASSPGGASNQPQHF
TRBJ1-6	17	-	-	TRBV7-8	TGTGCCAGCAGCTTAGCCGCGGCCAGCTCCTATAATTCACCCCTCCACTTT	CASSLAAASSYNSPLHF
TRBJ1-1	14	-	-	TRBV19	TGTGCCAGTAGTATCTGGGCAGGGAGGACTGAAGCTTTCTTT	CASSIWAGRTEAFF
TRBJ1-2	14	TRBD1	once	TRBV5-6	TGTGCCAGCAGCCCGGGACAGAGGAAATATGGCTACACCTTC	CASSPGQRKYGYTF